This TCR beta chain appears in the sequencing data of a study of cytomegalovirus exposure and HLA in healthy donors. Study at large: The use of the same platform for the approximately 110 validation repertoires and the 600 to 700 first-cohort repertoires was reported by a later analysis. The study, taken as a whole, reports: The listing of 150 to 200 TCR beta chains classed them as cytomegalovirus-associated. High sensitivity and specificity were reportedly achieved when the classifier diagnosed cytomegalovirus status. Rare TCR sequences predominated, though certain public TCRs were found in many donors.

This CDR3 comprises 16 residues. Germline V gene lookup returns CDR1 SGHVS and CDR2 FNYEAQ. Unmatched junction bases numbered 14, after V lost 5 bases and J lost 8 bases. Remarks on this clone: Its antigen is not known.

Profiled with immunoSEQ multiplex PCR; TCRdb holds only in-frame clones, not every one. The sample holds 180,000 or so clones, roughly 84% seen once. The sequence came from a woman aged 25 to 45 in good health and CMV-seropositive. The sequenced material came from PBMCs. This rearrangement joins TRBV7-6 to TRBJ2-1; 8 bases are a match to TRBD2. CDR3 coding DNA: TGTGCCAGCAGCCCCAACCGGCGGGAGGTGTCGGATGAGCAGTTCTTC. Protein product: CASSPNRREVSDEQFF.